These 9 T cell receptor beta chains were all obtained from the same sample, sequenced in a study of blood T cell repertoires in COVID-19. Measured with immunoSEQ multiplex PCR; TCRdb has only the in-frame clones, and not every one. The sample lists 190,000 or so clones, around nine tenths seen once, with about 6% in the top ten. Sequencing used peripheral blood. The receptors derive from a man in his 60s who had recovered from COVID-19.

The chain combines TRBV5-1 with TRBJ1-1, with 7 bases fitting TRBD1. Per germline, CDR1 SGHRS and CDR2 YFSETQ. The CDR3 spans 14 residues. V was clipped by 4 bases and J by 3 bases; unmatched bases: 6. CDR3 region: CASSERQGDTEAFF. CDR3 bases: TGCGCCAGCAGCGAACGACAGGGCGACACTGAAGCTTTCTTT.

DNA for the CDR3: TGCGCCAGCAGCCAAGATCTCATTTTAGGACAGATTAATGAAAAACTGTTTTTT. The encoded protein is CASSQDLILGQINEKLFF. V is TRBV4-3 and J is TRBJ1-4, with TRBD1 as a possible D gene (6 bases). Germline CDR1 LGHNA, CDR2 YSLEER. The V gene lost 0 bases and the J gene lost 4 bases, with 18 bases spanning the gap. CDR3 length: 18 residues.

This chain joins TRBV7-2 and TRBJ1-3; D is uncertain. The CDR3 loop spans 18 amino acids. Trimming pared 7 bases from V and 0 bases from J, leaving 22 bases between. The germline CDR1 and CDR2 sequences are SGHTA and FQGNSA. The CDR3 region is CASTLTPSSGGSGNTIYF. CDR3 sequence (DNA): TGTGCCAGCACCCTTACACCATCGAGTGGAGGCTCTGGAAACACCATATATTTT. Full variable domain (missing parts from reference TRBV7-2 and TRBJ1-3): GAGVSQSPSNKVTEKGKDVELRCDPISGHTALYWYRQSLGQGLEFLIYFQGNSAPDKSGLPSDRFSAERTGGSVSTLTIQRTQQEDSAVYLCASTLTPSSGGSGNTIYFGEGSWLTVV.

The chain is built from TRBV5-1 and TRBJ2-7; 9 nucleotides align to TRBD1. J gave up 1 base and V 0 bases, and 11 bases lay outside the gene matches. CDR3 length: 18 amino acids. The germline V gene encodes CDR1 SGHRS and CDR2 YFSETQ. The DNA for the CDR3 is TGCGCCAGCAGCTTGGCCCCACCGGGACAGGGACTATCCTACGAGCAGTACTTC. It is translated as CASSLAPPGQGLSYEQYF.

The CDR3: CASSMSSRTVLDNYGYTF. The CDR3 coding sequence is TGTGCCAGTAGTATGTCCTCAAGGACAGTCCTTGATAACTATGGCTACACCTTC. The chain uses TRBV19 and TRBJ1-2, with D maybe TRBD1 (6 bases). Germline V lookup: CDR1 LNHDA, CDR2 SQIVND (reference sequence). This CDR3 contains 18 residues. V lost 3 bases, J lost 1 base, and 21 bases lay in between.

The chain employs TRBV6-5 and TRBJ1-2, with D perhaps TRBD1 (6 bases). V was clipped by 5 bases and J by 4 bases, with 14 bases between them. The germline gives CDR1 MNHEY, CDR2 SVGAGI. The CDR3 spans 14 residues. The DNA of the CDR3 is TGTGCCAGCAGTAATACCGGGACACTCTATGGCTACACCTTC. Amino acids: CASSNTGTLYGYTF.

The chain joins TRBV5-1 to TRBJ2-7, with D maybe TRBD2 (6 bases). Trimming removed 0 bases at V and 4 bases at J, with 11 bases between. Germline loops: CDR1 SGHRS, CDR2 YFSETQ. This CDR3 is 14 amino acids long. The CDR3, as DNA: TGCGCCAGCAGCTTGGAGTCTAGCGCGTACGAGCAGTACTTC. This sequence encodes CASSLESSAYEQYF. The entire variable domain, with the rest obtained from reference TRBV5-1 and TRBJ2-7, is as follows: KAGVTQTPRYLIKTRGQQVTLSCSPISGHRSVSWYQQTPGQGLQFLFEYFSETQRNKGNFPGRFSGRQFSNSRSEMNVSTLELGDSALYLCASSLESSAYEQYFGPGTRLTVT.

The chain recombines TRBV28 with TRBJ1-2; 7 bases fit TRBD1. CDR1 and CDR2 (germline): MDHEN, SYDVKM. The CDR3 extends over 14 amino acids. Unmatched junction bases numbered 5, after V lost 1 base and J lost 6 bases. CDR3 DNA: TGTGCCAGCAGTTTATACAGGGGTAGCGATGGCTACACCTTC. Translated: CASSLYRGSDGYTF.

The chain combines TRBV19 with TRBJ1-2; maybe TRBD1 (5 bases). The CDR3 has 14 residues. The ends were cut back, 8 bases at V and 8 bases at J, with 21 bases in the middle. Per germline, CDR1 LNHDA and CDR2 SQIVND (reference sequence). The CDR3 DNA is TGTGCCAGTTGTACCGGGGACCCAGCGGGAGGCTACACCTTC. Its translation: CASCTGDPAGGYTF.